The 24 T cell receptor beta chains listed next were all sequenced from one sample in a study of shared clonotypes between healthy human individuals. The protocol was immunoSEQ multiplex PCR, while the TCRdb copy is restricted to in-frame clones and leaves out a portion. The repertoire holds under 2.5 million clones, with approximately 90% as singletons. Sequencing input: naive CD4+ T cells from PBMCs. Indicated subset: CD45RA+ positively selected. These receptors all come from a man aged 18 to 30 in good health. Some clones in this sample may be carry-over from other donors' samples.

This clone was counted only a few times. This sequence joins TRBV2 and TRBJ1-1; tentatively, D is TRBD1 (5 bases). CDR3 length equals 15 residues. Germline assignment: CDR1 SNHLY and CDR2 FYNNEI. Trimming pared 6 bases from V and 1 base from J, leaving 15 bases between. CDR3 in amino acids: CASSIDRGGNTEAFF. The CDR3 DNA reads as TGTGCCAGCAGCATAGACCGGGGGGGGAACACTGAAGCTTTCTTT.

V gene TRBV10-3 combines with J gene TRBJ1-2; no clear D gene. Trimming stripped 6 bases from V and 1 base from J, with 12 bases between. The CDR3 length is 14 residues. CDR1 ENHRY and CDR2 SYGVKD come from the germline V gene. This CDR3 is CAISGGYRNYGYTF. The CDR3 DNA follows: TGTGCCATCAGCGGTGGGTATCGTAACTATGGCTACACCTTC.

The CDR3 nucleotides read TGCGCCAGCAGCTCACAGGGAGGGGGTGAGACCCAGTACTTC. As protein: CASSSQGGGETQYF. The chain links TRBV5-1 to TRBJ2-5; D may be TRBD2 (7 bases). The CDR3 extends over 14 amino acids. The V gene lost 3 bases and the J gene lost 5 bases, with 14 bases spanning the gap. CDR1 and CDR2 from the germline V gene are SGHRS and YFSETQ.

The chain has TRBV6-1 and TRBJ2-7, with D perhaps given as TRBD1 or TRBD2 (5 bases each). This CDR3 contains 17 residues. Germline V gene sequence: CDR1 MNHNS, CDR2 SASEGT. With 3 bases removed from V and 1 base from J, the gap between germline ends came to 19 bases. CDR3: CASSDVLRDEGSYEQYF. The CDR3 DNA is TGTGCCAGCAGTGACGTTCTCCGGGACGAAGGTTCCTACGAGCAGTACTTC.

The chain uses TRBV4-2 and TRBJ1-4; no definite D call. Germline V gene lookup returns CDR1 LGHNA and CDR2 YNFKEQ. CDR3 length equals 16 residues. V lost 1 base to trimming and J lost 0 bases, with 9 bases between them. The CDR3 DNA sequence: TGTGCCAGCAGCCAAGGTCCATACACAACTAATGAAAAACTGTTTTTT. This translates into CASSQGPYTTNEKLFF.

The CDR3 DNA reads TGCGCCAGCAGCCAAGGGGGGGCGGGATCAGTTACCTACGAGCAGTACTTC. It yields the protein CASSQGGAGSVTYEQYF. The rearrangement joins TRBV4-1 to TRBJ2-7; D may be TRBD1 or TRBD2 (6 bases each). V lost 1 base and J lost 2, with 18 bases in between. Germline V gene sequence: CDR1 MGHRA, CDR2 YSYEKL. The length of the CDR3 is 17 residues.

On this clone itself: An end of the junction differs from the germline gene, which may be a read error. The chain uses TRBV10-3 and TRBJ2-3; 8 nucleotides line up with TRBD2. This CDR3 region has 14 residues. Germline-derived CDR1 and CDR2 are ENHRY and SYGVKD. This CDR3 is CAIREWGLGDTQYF. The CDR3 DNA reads TGTGCCATCAGGGAGTGGGGACTAGGAGATACGCAGTATTTT.

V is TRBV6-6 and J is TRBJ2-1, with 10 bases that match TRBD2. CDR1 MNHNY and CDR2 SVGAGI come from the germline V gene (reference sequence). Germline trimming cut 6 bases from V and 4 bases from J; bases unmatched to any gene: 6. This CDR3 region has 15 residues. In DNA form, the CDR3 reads TGTGCCAGCAGACCAACTAGCGGGGTTTACAATGAGCAGTTCTTC. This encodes CASRPTSGVYNEQFF.

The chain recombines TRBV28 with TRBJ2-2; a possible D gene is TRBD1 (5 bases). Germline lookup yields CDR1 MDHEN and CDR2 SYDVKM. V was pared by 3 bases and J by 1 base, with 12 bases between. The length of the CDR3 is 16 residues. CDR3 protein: CASSLRLGQNTGELFF. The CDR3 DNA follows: TGTGCCAGCAGTTTGCGGTTGGGGCAGAACACCGGGGAGCTGTTTTTT.

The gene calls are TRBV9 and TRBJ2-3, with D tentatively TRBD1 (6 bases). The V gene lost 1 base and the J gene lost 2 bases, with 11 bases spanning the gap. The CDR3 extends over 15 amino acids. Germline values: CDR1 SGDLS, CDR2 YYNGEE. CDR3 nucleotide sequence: TGTGCCAGCAGCGTACAGGGGTCTAACACAGATACGCAGTATTTT. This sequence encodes CASSVQGSNTDTQYF.

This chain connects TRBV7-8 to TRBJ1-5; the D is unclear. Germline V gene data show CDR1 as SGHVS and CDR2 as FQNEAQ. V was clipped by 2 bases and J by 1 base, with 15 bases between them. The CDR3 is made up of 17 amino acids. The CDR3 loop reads CASSLRPSVVSNQPQHF. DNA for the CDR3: TGTGCCAGCAGCTTACGCCCCTCAGTAGTGAGCAATCAGCCCCAGCATTTT.

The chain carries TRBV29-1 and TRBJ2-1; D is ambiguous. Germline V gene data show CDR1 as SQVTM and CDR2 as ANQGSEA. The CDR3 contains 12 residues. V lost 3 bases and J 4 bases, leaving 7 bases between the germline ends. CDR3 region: CSVDPGYNEQFF. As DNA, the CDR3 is TGCAGCGTTGACCCAGGTTACAATGAGCAGTTCTTC.

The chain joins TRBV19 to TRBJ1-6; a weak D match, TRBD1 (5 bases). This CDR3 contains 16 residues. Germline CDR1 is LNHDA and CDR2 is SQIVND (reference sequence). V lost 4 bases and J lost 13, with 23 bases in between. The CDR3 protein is CASSTGTLKLGEPLHF. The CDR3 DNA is TGTGCCAGTAGTACCGGGACCCTGAAGCTCGGAGAGCCCCTCCACTTT.

The CDR3 loop is CASSLSRGFILTTYNEQFF. CDR3 sequence (DNA): TGTGCCAGCAGCTTATCTCGGGGCTTCATCCTCACCACCTACAATGAGCAGTTCTTC. The chain combines TRBV7-2 with TRBJ2-1; D is possibly TRBD1 or TRBD2 (5 bases each). The V end lost 2 bases, the J end lost 2 bases, and 22 bases lay between the germline ends. Germline lookup yields CDR1 SGHTA and CDR2 FQGNSA. The CDR3 is 19 amino acids. The full variable domain, with the rest looked up from reference TRBV7-2 and TRBJ2-1, is GAGVSQSPSNKVTEKGKDVELRCDPISGHTALYWYRQSLGQGLEFLIYFQGNSAPDKSGLPSDRFSAERTGGSVSTLTIQRTQQEDSAVYLCASSLSRGFILTTYNEQFFGPGTRLTVL.

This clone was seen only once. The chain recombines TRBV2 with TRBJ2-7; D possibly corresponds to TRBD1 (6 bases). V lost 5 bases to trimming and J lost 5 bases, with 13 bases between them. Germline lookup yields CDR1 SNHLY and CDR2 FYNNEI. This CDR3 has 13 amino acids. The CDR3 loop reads CASSLQGLDEQYF. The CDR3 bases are TGTGCCAGCAGTCTGCAGGGGCTAGACGAGCAGTACTTC. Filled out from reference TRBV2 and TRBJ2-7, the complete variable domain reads EPEVTQTPSHQVTQMGQEVILRCVPISNHLYFYWYRQILGQKVEFLVSFYNNEISEKSEIFDDQFSVERPDGSNFTLKIRSTKLEDSAMYFCASSLQGLDEQYFGPGTRLTVT.

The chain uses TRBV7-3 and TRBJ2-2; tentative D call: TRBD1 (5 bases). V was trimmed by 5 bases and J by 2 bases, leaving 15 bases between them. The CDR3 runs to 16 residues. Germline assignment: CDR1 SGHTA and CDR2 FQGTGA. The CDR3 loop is CASSPPTGLNTGELFF. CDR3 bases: TGTGCCAGCAGCCCGCCCACAGGCTTAAACACCGGGGAGCTGTTTTTT. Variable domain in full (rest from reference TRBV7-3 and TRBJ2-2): GAGVSQTPSNKVTEKGKYVELRCDPISGHTALYWYRQSLGQGPEFLIYFQGTGAADDSGLPNDRFFAVRPEGSVSTLKIQRTERGDSAVYLCASSPPTGLNTGELFFGEGSRLTVL.

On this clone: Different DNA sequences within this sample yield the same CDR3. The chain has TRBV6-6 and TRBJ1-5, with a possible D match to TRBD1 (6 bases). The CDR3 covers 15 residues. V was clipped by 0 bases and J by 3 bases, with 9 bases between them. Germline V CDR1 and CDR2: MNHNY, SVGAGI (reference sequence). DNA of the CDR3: TGTGCCAGCAGTTACTCGGACAGCCCCAATCAGCCCCAGCATTTT. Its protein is CASSYSDSPNQPQHF.

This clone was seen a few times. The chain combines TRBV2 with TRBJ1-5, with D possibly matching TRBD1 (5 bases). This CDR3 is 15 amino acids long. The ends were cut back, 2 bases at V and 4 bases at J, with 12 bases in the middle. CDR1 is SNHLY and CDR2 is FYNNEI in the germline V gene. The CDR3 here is CASSETTAWNQPQHF. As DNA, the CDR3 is TGTGCCAGCAGTGAAACGACAGCTTGGAATCAGCCCCAGCATTTT.

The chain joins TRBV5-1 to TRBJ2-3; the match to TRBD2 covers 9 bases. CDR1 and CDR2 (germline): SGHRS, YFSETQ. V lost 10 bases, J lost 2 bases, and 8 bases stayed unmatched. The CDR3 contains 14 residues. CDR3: CAGRLAGSTDTQYF. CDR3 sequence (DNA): TGCGCCGGGCGGCTAGCGGGATCCACAGATACGCAGTATTTT.

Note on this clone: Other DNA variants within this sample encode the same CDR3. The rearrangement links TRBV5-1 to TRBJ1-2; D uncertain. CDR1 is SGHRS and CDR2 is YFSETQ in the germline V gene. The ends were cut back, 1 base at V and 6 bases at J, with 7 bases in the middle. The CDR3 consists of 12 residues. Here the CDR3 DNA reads TGCGCCAGCAGCTTGTCTAGGGATGGCTACACCTTC. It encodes CASSLSRDGYTF.

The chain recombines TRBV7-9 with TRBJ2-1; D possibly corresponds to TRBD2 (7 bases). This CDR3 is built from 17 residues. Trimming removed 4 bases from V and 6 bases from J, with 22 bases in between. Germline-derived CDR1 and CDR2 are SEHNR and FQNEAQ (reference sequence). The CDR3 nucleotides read TGTGCCAGCAGCTGGAACCTGGGGGCGGGAGATGCCAATGAGCAGTTCTTC. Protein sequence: CASSWNLGAGDANEQFF.

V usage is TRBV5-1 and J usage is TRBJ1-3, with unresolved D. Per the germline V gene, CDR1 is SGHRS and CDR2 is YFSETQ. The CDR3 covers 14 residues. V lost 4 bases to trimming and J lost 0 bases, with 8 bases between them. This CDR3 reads CASSPDLSGNTIYF. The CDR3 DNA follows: TGCGCCAGCAGCCCGGACCTCTCTGGAAACACCATATATTTT.

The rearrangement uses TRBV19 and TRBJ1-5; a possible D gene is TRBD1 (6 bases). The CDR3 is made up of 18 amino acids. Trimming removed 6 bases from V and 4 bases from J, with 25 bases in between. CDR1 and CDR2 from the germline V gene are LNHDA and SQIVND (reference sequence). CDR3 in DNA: TGTGCCAGTAGGGAGCGAGTACGGGGGCGCCCTAAAAATCAGCCCCAGCATTTT. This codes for CASRERVRGRPKNQPQHF.

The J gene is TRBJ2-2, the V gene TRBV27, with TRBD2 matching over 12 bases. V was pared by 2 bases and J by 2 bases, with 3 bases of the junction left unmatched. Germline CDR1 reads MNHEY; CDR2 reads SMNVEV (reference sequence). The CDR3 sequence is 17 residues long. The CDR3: CASSLASGRVNTGELFF. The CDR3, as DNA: TGTGCCAGCAGTTTAGCTAGCGGGAGGGTTAACACCGGGGAGCTGTTTTTT.